These T cell receptor beta chains were read from a single sample in a study of control samples from healthy donors and cancer patients. Assay: immunoSEQ multiplex PCR; the TCRdb copy retains only in-frame clones and omits some. The repertoire holds around 110,000 clones, with around 90% as singletons. Sequencing was performed on blood. The receptors here all came from an older woman in good health. The CDR3 runs from the conserved cysteine through the conserved F or W. A D gene is named only where the DNA matches it firmly. Size is stated for part of the rows, as once, few or many counts, or as a class when the clone is expanded.

j_gene | d_gene | abundance | v_gene | CDR3nt | CDR3aa
TRBJ1-1 | TRBD1 | NA | TRBV20-1 | TGCAGTGCTATACCGGGACAGGGGGCTTTCTTT | CSAIPGQGAFF
TRBJ2-1 | NA | NA | TRBV2 | TGTGCCAGCCTTAGCGTCGATGAGCAGTTCTTC | CASLSVDEQFF
TRBJ2-7 | NA | NA | TRBV5-3 | TGTGCCAGAAGCCCCCCGAGACAGGGAGGAGAAGAGCAGTACTTC | CARSPPRQGGEEQYF
TRBJ2-2 | TRBD1 | NA | TRBV19 | TGTGCCAGTATGACCACAGGGGGCACCGGGGAGCTGTTTTTT | CASMTTGGTGELFF
TRBJ2-1 | NA | NA | TRBV6-5 | TGTGCCAGCAGTTACTCGTTGGGGCACTACAATGAGCAGTTCTTC | CASSYSLGHYNEQFF
TRBJ1-5 | NA | NA | TRBV5-1 | TGCGCCAGCAGCTTCGGACCCACGGGTAGCAATCAGCCCCAGCATTTT | CASSFGPTGSNQPQHF
TRBJ1-2 | TRBD1 | NA | TRBV7-8 | TGTGCCAGCAGCTTAAGTTTCGGGACAGGTTCTGGCGGCTACACCTTC | CASSLSFGTGSGGYTF
TRBJ1-2 | TRBD1 | NA | TRBV5-5 | TGTGCCAGCAGCTTGGGACAGGGCAACTATGGCTACACCTTC | CASSLGQGNYGYTF
TRBJ1-3 | NA | few | TRBV7-9 | TGTGCCAGCAGCCCAGCGGAGCAGTCGGGAAACACCATATATTTT | CASSPAEQSGNTIYF
TRBJ1-5 | NA | NA | TRBV6-6 | TGTGCCAGCAGTCCTCGGATGACAGGAGTAGGTAGCAATCAGCCCCAGCATTTT | CASSPRMTGVGSNQPQHF
TRBJ2-2 | TRBD2 | NA | TRBV10-1 | TGCGCCAGCAGTGCCCTGGTGAGAGCGGGGGACACCGGGGAGCTGTTTTTT | CASSALVRAGDTGELFF
TRBJ2-1 | TRBD1 | once | TRBV5-1 | TGCGCCAGCCGGTCCGGGGACAGGGCCTACAATGAGCAGTTCTTC | CASRSGDRAYNEQFF
TRBJ2-3 | TRBD2 | NA | TRBV29-1 | TGCAGCGCTCCTAGCGGGGGATCAGATACGCAGTATTTT | CSAPSGGSDTQYF
TRBJ1-2 | NA | NA | TRBV5-1 | TGCGCCACCCGGACAGAGGCTAACTATGGCTACACCTTC | CATRTEANYGYTF
TRBJ2-5 | TRBD2 | NA | TRBV11-2 | TGTGCCAGCAGCTTAGATCGTAGCGGGTTGAGCCCAGAGACCCAGTACTTC | CASSLDRSGLSPETQYF
TRBJ2-1 | NA | NA | TRBV2 | TGTGCCAGCAGTGATGAGCAGGACTACAATGAGCAGTTCTTC | CASSDEQDYNEQFF
TRBJ2-3 | TRBD2 | NA | TRBV7-2 | TGTGCCAGCAGCTTAGCGCACAATAGCGGGACAGATACGCAGTATTTT | CASSLAHNSGTDTQYF
TRBJ2-7 | TRBD2 | NA | TRBV25-1 | TGTGCCAGCACTGACTTGCGCGGGGGACGGGGGTTCTTCGGGCAGTACTTC | CASTDLRGGRGFFGQYF
TRBJ2-7 | NA | NA | TRBV2 | TGTGCCAGCAGTCTCCAAAGCTCCTACGAGCAGTACTTC | CASSLQSSYEQYF
TRBJ2-4 | TRBD1 | NA | TRBV27 | TGTGCCAGCAGCCTCCTCCCGGGACAGGGGGCGAACATTCAGTACTTC | CASSLLPGQGANIQYF
TRBJ1-2 | TRBD1 | NA | TRBV3-1/TRBV3-2 | TGTGCCAGCAGCCCGGAGGGACAGGGCCTTGCTGGCTACACCTTC | CASSPEGQGLAGYTF
TRBJ2-4 | TRBD1 | NA | TRBV7-2 | TGTGCCAGCAGCATGACAGGGGGCTTAAACATTCAGTACTTC | CASSMTGGLNIQYF
TRBJ2-3 | NA | NA | TRBV5-4 | TGTGCCAGCAGCTTGGAGTTTGCGGGGGCCACCGGCGCAGATACGCAGTATTTT | CASSLEFAGATGADTQYF
TRBJ2-1 | NA | NA | TRBV21-1 | TGTGCCAGCAGCAAGGGGCAGGGGGCCCGTGAGCAGTTCTTC | CASSKGQGAREQFF
TRBJ2-2 | TRBD2 | once | TRBV15 | TGTGCCACCAGCCAAGCCATAGCGGGGGGAGCGGCCGGGGAGCTGTTTTTT | CATSQAIAGGAAGELFF
TRBJ2-3 | NA | NA | TRBV7-2 | TGTGCCAGCAGCGTACCACTCACAGATACGCAGTATTTT | CASSVPLTDTQYF
TRBJ2-1 | NA | NA | TRBV4-1 | TGCGCCAGCAGCCAAGAGGGTCCGGGGGGCTATGGCAATGAGCAGTTCTTC | CASSQEGPGGYGNEQFF
TRBJ2-3 | TRBD2 | few | TRBV3-1/TRBV3-2 | TGTGCCAGCAGCTCCACATTCGGGCGGGGGGAGACAGATACGCAGTATTTT | CASSSTFGRGETDTQYF
TRBJ1-6 | NA | NA | TRBV6-5 | TGTGCCAGCAGTTACTACGGGATCCACATGGGTTCACCCCTCCACTTT | CASSYYGIHMGSPLHF
TRBJ2-3 | TRBD2 | NA | TRBV5-1 | TGCGCCAGCACCGAGGGGCGGGGGGCAGATACGCAGTATTTT | CASTEGRGADTQYF
TRBJ2-3 | NA | NA | TRBV21-1 | TGTGCCAGCAGCAAAGGGACACTGGCCTGCACAGATACGCAGTATTTT | CASSKGTLACTDTQYF